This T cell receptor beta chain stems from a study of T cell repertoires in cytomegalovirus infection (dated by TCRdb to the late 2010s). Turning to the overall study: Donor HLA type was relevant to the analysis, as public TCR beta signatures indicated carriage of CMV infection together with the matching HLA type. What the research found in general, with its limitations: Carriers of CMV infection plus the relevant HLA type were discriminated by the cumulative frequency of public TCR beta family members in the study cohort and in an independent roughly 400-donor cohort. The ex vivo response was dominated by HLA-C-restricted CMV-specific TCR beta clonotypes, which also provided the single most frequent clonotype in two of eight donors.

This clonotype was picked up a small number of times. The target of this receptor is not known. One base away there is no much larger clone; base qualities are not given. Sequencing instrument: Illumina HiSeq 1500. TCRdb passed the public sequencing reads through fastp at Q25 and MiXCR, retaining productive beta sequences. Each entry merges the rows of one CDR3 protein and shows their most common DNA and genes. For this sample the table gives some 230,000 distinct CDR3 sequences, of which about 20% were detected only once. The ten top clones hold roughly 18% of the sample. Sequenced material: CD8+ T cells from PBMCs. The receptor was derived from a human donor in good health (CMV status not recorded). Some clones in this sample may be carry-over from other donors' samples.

The DNA sequence is given as TGTGCCAGTAGTGCGACAGATCTTCTTAACTATGGCTACACCTTC. Translated, this gives CASSATDLLNYGYTF. In this chain, TRBV19 is recombined with TRBJ1-2; the best D guess is TRBD1, with 5 bases matching. The CDR3 measures 15 amino acids from cysteine to phenylalanine. Only the CDR3 DNA is retained, 45 bases long and in frame from the first base. From a lookup of the germline V gene (reference sequence), CDR1 and CDR2 are LNHDA and SQIVND. The germline ends are 14 bases apart after V is trimmed by 5 bases and J by 1 base.